Each of the 17 T cell receptor beta chains below was sequenced from the same sample in a study of cytotoxic CD8 clonotypes in ibrutinib-treated CLL. The repertoire was sequenced with immunoSEQ multiplex PCR; TCRdb's copy has only in-frame clones and lacks some. Here the sample spans about 49,000 clones, more than 45% being singletons. This specimen consisted of PBMCs, obtained after 12 months of ibrutinib treatment. The source of these receptors is a human donor with chronic lymphocytic leukemia.

This chain uses TRBV28 with TRBJ2-7; TRBD2 aligns across 8 bases. The CDR3 has 15 residues. Trimming removed 7 bases from V and 4 bases from J; junction bases left unmatched: 12. Germline V gene lookup returns CDR1 MDHEN and CDR2 SYDVKM. In DNA form, the CDR3 reads TGTGCCAGCACCCAAGGAGGCAGCGGGAGTTACGAGCAGTACTTC. It yields the protein CASTQGGSGSYEQYF.

This chain uses TRBV7-9 with TRBJ1-2; D remains ambiguous. This CDR3 is 15 amino acids long. V was clipped by 1 base and J by 0 bases, with 9 bases between them. The germline gives CDR1 SEHNR, CDR2 FQNEAQ (reference sequence). DNA for the CDR3: TGTGCCAGCAGCTTAGGTCCGTCGACTAACTATGGCTACACCTTC. Translated, it gives CASSLGPSTNYGYTF.

The CDR3 loop is CASSLGTAGYGYTF. Written as DNA, the CDR3 is TGTGCCAGCAGCTTAGGGACAGCGGGCTATGGCTACACCTTC. The chain employs TRBV7-8 and TRBJ1-2; tentative D call: TRBD1 (6 bases). CDR3 length: 14 residues. Trimming removed 1 base at V and 4 bases at J, with 10 bases between. Germline CDR1 is SGHVS and CDR2 is FQNEAQ.

The V and J genes are TRBV19 and TRBJ1-2; D unresolved. V lost 4 bases to trimming and J lost 7 bases, with 16 bases between them. CDR1 and CDR2 (germline): LNHDA, SQIVND (reference sequence). CDR3 length: 14 amino acids. CDR3: CASSRAGSASGYTF. CDR3 nucleotide sequence: TGTGCCAGTAGTAGGGCGGGATCGGCGTCTGGCTACACCTTC.

This rearrangement joins TRBV19 to TRBJ1-2, with D tentatively TRBD1 (5 bases). The CDR3 sequence is 16 residues long. The V end lost 3 bases, the J end lost 0 bases, and 14 bases lay between the germline ends. The germline V gene encodes CDR1 LNHDA and CDR2 SQIVND (reference sequence). CDR3 nucleotide sequence: TGTGCCAGTAGTATCTTGGGAGGGGAGACTAACTATGGCTACACCTTC. It encodes CASSILGGETNYGYTF.

V gene TRBV2 combines with J gene TRBJ1-4, with D hard to call. V was clipped by 11 bases and J by 0 bases, with 7 bases between them. Germline V gene lookup returns CDR1 SNHLY and CDR2 FYNNEI. This CDR3 region has 12 residues. CDR3 in DNA: TGTGCCGGCCTAGCAACTAATGAAAAACTGTTTTTT. Protein: CAGLATNEKLFF.

The chain recombines TRBV20-1 with TRBJ2-3; D is ambiguous. CDR1 and CDR2 (germline): DFQATT, SNEGSKA (reference sequence). V gave up 5 bases and J gave up 4 bases, with 7 bases separating them. CDR3 size: 11 residues. This chain's CDR3 is CSAGKADTQYF. The CDR3 DNA follows: TGCAGTGCTGGGAAGGCAGATACGCAGTATTTT.

The sample holds one count of this clone. The rearrangement uses TRBV28 and TRBJ2-7, with 9 bases that match TRBD1. The germline V gene encodes CDR1 MDHEN and CDR2 SYDVKM. V trimming: 4 bases; J trimming: 2 bases; junction bases outside the gene matches: 9. This CDR3 is 16 amino acids long. CDR3 nucleotide sequence: TGTGCCAGCAGTTCGCCACCGGGACAGGGCACCTACGAGCAGTACTTC. Residues: CASSSPPGQGTYEQYF.

V and J are TRBV7-6 and TRBJ2-1, with 8 bases identical to TRBD2. The V segment lost 7 bases and the J segment 2 bases; nucleotides outside the gene matches: 16. The germline V gene encodes CDR1 SGHVS and CDR2 FNYEAQ. The CDR3 is 18 amino acids. CDR3 residues: CASTPLRAGRGAYNEQFF. The CDR3 bases are TGTGCCAGCACCCCTTTGAGGGCCGGGAGGGGAGCCTACAATGAGCAGTTCTTC. Variable domain in full (rest from reference TRBV7-6 and TRBJ2-1): GAGVSQSPRYKVTKRGQDVALRCDPISGHVSLYWYRQALGQGPEFLTYFNYEAQQDKSGLPNDRFSAERPEGSISTLTIQRTEQRDSAMYRCASTPLRAGRGAYNEQFFGPGTRLTVL.

This clone rates as medium-sized. The V call is TRBV2, the J call TRBJ1-6; D perhaps matches TRBD1 (5 bases). The CDR3 runs 15 residues. Per germline, CDR1 SNHLY and CDR2 FYNNEI. Deletions cut 6 bases from V and 10 bases from J, with 19 bases between. The DNA for the CDR3 is TGTGCCAGCAGAAGGGACTCATCGTGGGGATCACCCCTCCACTTT. Translated: CASRRDSSWGSPLHF. Using reference TRBV2 and TRBJ1-6 for the parts outside the CDR3, the full variable domain is EPEVTQTPSHQVTQMGQEVILRCVPISNHLYFYWYRQILGQKVEFLVSFYNNEISEKSEIFDDQFSVERPDGSNFTLKIRSTKLEDSAMYFCASRRDSSWGSPLHFGNGTRLTVT.

By share, this clone ranks as medium-sized. The chain has TRBV6-6 and TRBJ1-5, with 7 bases matching TRBD1. Trimming removed 5 bases from V and 4 bases from J; junction bases left unmatched: 5. The length of the CDR3 is 14 residues. The V gene's germline CDR1 is MNHNY and CDR2 SVGAGI (reference sequence). The CDR3 here is CASSTGTVNQPQHF. The CDR3 DNA is TGTGCCAGCAGTACCGGGACAGTAAATCAGCCCCAGCATTTT.

In this sample, this clone turned up a few times. The chain recombines TRBV10-3 with TRBJ1-1; 7 positions agree with TRBD1. V was clipped by 0 bases and J by 10 bases; unmatched bases: 2. The CDR3 is 12 amino acids. The V gene's germline CDR1 is ENHRY and CDR2 SYGVKD. CDR3: CAISESRQGAFF. The CDR3 DNA sequence: TGTGCCATCAGTGAGTCAAGACAGGGAGCTTTCTTT.

The chain employs TRBV5-6 and TRBJ1-1, with unresolved D. The CDR3 is 15 amino acids. Germline CDR1 and CDR2: SGHDT and YYEEEE. The ends were cut back, 3 bases at V and 8 bases at J, with 20 bases in the middle. CDR3: CASSWGHVAGGEAFF. As DNA, the CDR3 is TGTGCCAGCAGCTGGGGTCATGTGGCAGGAGGCGAAGCTTTCTTT. Full variable domain (missing parts from reference TRBV5-6 and TRBJ1-1): DAGVTQSPTHLIKTRGQQVTLRCSPKSGHDTVSWYQQALGQGPQFIFQYYEEEERQRGNFPDRFSGHQFPNYSSELNVNALLLGDSALYLCASSWGHVAGGEAFFGQGTRLTVV.

This clone was detected many times. The chain links TRBV6-6 to TRBJ2-1; TRBD1 aligns across 8 bases. CDR1 is MNHNY, CDR2 SVGAGI, per germline (reference sequence). This CDR3 region has 16 residues. After removal of 5 bases from V and 0 bases from J, the junction contained 6 bases not matched to a gene. The CDR3 nucleotides read TGTGCCAGCAGTCACGACAGGGGTCCCTCCTACAATGAGCAGTTCTTC. Its protein is CASSHDRGPSYNEQFF.

Regarding this clone: Other DNA sequences in this sample translate to the same CDR3. The gene calls are TRBV28 and TRBJ1-2; 9 bases agree with TRBD1. With V trimmed by 6 bases and J by 4 bases, 9 bases remained unmatched. CDR3 length: 15 amino acids. Germline V CDR1 and CDR2: MDHEN, SYDVKM. The CDR3 DNA follows: TGTGCCAGCAGAACCGGGACAGGGAGCGCCTATGGCTACACCTTC. Amino acid sequence: CASRTGTGSAYGYTF.

The chain carries TRBV6-1 and TRBJ1-1; D perhaps matches TRBD1 (5 bases). The length of the CDR3 is 14 residues. CDR1 is MNHNS and CDR2 is SASEGT in the germline V gene. V was shortened by 2 bases and J by 11 bases, with 18 bases between the two germline ends. The CDR3 sequence is CASSESGRETDAFF. The CDR3 coding sequence is TGTGCCAGCAGTGAATCTGGCAGGGAAACGGACGCTTTCTTT.

This chain joins TRBV6-1 and TRBJ2-7; 9 positions agree with TRBD2. The V gene end was trimmed by 0 bases and the J gene end by 3 bases; junction bases not matched to a gene: 9. The CDR3 extends over 17 amino acids. CDR1 and CDR2 from the germline V gene are MNHNS and SASEGT. In nucleotides, the CDR3 is TGTGCCAGCAGTGAAGCGCTTCGACTAGCGGACATCTACGAGCAGTACTTC. As protein: CASSEALRLADIYEQYF.